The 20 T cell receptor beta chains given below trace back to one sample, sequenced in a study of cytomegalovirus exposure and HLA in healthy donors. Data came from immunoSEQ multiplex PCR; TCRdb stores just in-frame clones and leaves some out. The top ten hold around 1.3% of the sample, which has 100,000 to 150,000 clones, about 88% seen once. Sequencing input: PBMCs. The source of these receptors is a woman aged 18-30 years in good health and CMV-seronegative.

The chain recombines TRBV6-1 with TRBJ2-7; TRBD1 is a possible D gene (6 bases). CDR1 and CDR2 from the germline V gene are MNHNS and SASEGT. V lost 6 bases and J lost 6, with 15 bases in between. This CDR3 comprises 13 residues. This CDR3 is CASRVMQDSEQYF. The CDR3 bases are TGTGCCAGCAGAGTGATGCAGGACAGCGAGCAGTACTTC.

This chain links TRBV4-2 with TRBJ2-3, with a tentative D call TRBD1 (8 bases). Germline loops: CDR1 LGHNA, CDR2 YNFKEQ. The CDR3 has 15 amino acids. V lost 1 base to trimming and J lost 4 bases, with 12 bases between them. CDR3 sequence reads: CASSQGTGGADTQYF. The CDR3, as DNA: TGTGCCAGCAGCCAAGGAACAGGGGGGGCAGATACGCAGTATTTT.

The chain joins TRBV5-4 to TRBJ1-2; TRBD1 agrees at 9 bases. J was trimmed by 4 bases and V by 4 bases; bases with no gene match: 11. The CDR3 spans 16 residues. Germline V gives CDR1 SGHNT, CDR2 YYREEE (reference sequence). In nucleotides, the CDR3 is TGTGCCAGCAGCCCTCAGGGACAGGGAATTGTCTATGGCTACACCTTC. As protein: CASSPQGQGIVYGYTF.

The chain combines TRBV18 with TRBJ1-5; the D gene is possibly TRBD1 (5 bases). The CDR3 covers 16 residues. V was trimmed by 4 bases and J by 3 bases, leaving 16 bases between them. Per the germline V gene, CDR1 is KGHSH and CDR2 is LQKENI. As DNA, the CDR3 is TGTGCCAGCTCACGCGGTGCGGGGGTCTCCAATCAGCCCCAGCATTTT. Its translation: CASSRGAGVSNQPQHF.

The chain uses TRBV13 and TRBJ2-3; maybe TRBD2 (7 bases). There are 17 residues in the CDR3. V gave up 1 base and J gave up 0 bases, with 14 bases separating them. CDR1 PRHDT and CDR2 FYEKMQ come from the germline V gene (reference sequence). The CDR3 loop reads CASSLVTGGGSTDTQYF. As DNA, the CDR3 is TGTGCCAGCAGCTTAGTGACGGGGGGCGGGAGCACAGATACGCAGTATTTT.

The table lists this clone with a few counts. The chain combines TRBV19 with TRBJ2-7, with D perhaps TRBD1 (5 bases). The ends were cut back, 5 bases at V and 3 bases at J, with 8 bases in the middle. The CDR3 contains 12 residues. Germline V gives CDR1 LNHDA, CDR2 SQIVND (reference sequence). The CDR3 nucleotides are TGTGCCAGTAGTTCTGGACACTACGAGCAGTACTTC. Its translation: CASSSGHYEQYF.

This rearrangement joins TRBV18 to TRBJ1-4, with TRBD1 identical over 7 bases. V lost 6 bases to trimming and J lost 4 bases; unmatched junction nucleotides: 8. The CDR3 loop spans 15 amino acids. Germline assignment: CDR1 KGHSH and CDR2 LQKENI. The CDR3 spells CASSQRQGFNEKLFF. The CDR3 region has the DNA TGTGCCAGCTCGCAAAGACAGGGATTTAATGAAAAACTGTTTTTT.

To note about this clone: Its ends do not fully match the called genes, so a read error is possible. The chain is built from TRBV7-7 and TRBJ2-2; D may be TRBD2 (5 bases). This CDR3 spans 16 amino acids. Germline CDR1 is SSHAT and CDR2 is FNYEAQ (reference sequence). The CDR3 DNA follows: TGTGCTAGCAGCCGAGATGTGGGAGCGAACACCGGGGAGCTGTTTTTT. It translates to CASSRDVGANTGELFF.

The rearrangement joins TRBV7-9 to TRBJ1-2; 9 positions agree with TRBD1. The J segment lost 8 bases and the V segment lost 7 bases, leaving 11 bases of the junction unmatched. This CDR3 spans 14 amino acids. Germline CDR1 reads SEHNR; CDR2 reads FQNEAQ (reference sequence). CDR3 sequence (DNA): TGTGCCAGCACCCAACAGGGGGCGCCTAGAGGCTACACCTTC. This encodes CASTQQGAPRGYTF.

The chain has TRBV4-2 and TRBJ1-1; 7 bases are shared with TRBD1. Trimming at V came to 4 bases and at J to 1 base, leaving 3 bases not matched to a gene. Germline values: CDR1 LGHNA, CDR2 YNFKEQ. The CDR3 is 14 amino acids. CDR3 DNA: TGTGCCAGCAGCCTCGACAGGGCGAACACTGAAGCTTTCTTT. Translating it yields CASSLDRANTEAFF.

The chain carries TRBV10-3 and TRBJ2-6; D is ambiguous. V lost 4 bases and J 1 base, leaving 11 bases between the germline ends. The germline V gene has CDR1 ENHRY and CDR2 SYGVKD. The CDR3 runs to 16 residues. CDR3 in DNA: TGTGCCATCAGTGGCTTCCCGCTATCTGGGGCCAACGTCCTGACTTTC. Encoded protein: CAISGFPLSGANVLTF.

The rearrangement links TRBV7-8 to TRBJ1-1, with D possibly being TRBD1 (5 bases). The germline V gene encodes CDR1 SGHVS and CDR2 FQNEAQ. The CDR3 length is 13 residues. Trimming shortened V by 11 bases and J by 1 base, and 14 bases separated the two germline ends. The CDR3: CAGAFGPNTEAFF. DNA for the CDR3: TGTGCCGGGGCATTCGGGCCGAACACTGAAGCTTTCTTT.

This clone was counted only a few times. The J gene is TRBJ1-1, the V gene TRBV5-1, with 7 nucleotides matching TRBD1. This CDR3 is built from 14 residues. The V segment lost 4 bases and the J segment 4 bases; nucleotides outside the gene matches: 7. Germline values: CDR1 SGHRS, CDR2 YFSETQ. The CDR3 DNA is TGCGCCAGCAGCCCGACAGGGCGGAGCACTGAAGCTTTCTTT. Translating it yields CASSPTGRSTEAFF.

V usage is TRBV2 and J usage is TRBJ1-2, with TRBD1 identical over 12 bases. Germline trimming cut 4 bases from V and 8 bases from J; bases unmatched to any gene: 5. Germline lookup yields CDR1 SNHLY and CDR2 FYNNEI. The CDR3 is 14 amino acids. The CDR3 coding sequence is TGTGCCAGCAGTGCGGGACAGGGGGCGTCCGGCTACACCTTC. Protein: CASSAGQGASGYTF.

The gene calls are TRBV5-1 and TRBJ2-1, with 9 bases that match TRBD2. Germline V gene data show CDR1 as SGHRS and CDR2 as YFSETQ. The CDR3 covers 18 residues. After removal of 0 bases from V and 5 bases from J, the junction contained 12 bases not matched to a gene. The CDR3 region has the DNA TGCGCCAGCAGCTTGGGAGGGACCAGCGGGGGGCCCCACAATGAGCAGTTCTTC. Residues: CASSLGGTSGGPHNEQFF.

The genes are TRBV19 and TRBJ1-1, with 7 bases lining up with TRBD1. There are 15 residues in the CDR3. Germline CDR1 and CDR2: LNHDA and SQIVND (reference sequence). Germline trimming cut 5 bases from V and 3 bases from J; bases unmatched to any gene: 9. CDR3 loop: CASSRTGGYDTEAFF. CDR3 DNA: TGTGCCAGTAGTCGGACAGGAGGTTACGACACTGAAGCTTTCTTT. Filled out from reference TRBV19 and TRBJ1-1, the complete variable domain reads DGGITQSPKYLFRKEGQNVTLSCEQNLNHDAMYWYRQDPGQGLRLIYYSQIVNDFQKGDIAEGYSVSREKKESFPLTVTSAQKNPTAFYLCASSRTGGYDTEAFFGQGTRLTVV.

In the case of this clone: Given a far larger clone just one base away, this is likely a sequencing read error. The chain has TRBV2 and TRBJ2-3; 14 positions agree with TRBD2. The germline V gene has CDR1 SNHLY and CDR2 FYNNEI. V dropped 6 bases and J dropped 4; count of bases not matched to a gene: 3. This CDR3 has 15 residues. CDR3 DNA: TGTGCCAGCAGAGAGACTAGCGGGGGGGCAGATACGCAGTATTTT. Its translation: CASRETSGGADTQYF.

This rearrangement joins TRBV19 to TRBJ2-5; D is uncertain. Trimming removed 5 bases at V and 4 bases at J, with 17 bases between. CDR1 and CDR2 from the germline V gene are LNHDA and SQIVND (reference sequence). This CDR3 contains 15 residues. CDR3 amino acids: CASSRGGTPPETQYF. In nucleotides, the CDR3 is TGTGCCAGTAGTCGAGGCGGAACCCCGCCAGAGACCCAGTACTTC.

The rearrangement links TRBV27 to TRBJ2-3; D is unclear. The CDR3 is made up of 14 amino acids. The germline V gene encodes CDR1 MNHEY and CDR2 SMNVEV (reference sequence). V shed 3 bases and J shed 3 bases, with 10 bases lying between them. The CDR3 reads CASSFAAETDTQYF. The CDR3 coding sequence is TGTGCCAGCAGTTTCGCGGCAGAGACAGATACGCAGTATTTT.

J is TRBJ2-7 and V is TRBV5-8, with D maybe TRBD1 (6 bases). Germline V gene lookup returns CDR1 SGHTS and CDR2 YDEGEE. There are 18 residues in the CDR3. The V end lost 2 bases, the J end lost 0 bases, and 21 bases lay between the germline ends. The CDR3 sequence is CASSFYPLSDSLSYEQYF. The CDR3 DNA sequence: TGTGCCAGCAGCTTTTACCCCCTTTCGGACAGCCTCTCCTACGAGCAGTACTTC.